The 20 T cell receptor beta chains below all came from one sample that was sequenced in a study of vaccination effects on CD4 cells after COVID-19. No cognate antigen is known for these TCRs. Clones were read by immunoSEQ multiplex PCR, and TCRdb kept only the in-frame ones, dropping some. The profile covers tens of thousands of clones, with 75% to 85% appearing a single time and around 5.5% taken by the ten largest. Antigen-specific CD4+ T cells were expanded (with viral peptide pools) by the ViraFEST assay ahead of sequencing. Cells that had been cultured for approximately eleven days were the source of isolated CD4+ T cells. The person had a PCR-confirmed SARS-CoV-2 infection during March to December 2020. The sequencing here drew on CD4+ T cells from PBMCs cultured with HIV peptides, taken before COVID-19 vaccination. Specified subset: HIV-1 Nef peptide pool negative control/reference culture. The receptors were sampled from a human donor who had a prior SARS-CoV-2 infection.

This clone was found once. CDR3 sequence (DNA): TGTGCCAGTGGGGGAAATCAGGCAGATACGCAGTATTTT. Its protein is CASGGNQADTQYF. J is TRBJ2-3 and V is TRBV7-8; D possibly matches TRBD1 or TRBD2 (5 bases each). V was trimmed by 9 bases and J by 4 bases, leaving 14 bases between them. The CDR3 runs 13 residues. CDR1 and CDR2 (germline): SGHVS, FQNEAQ.

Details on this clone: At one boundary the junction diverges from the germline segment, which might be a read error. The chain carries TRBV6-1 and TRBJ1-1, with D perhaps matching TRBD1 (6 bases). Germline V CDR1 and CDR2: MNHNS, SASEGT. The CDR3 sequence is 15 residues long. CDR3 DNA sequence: TGTGCCAGCACTGAAAGTGGGGGGGCGCCTGTAAAAGCTTTCTTT. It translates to CASTESGGAPVKAFF.

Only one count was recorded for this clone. The CDR3: CASSNRDRGSDGYTF. CDR3 in DNA: TGTGCCAGCAGTAACCGGGACAGGGGTTCGGATGGCTACACCTTC. The chain joins TRBV6-2 or TRBV6-3 to TRBJ1-2; 10 bases line up with TRBD1. This CDR3 has 15 residues. Germline V CDR1 and CDR2: MNHEY, SVGEGT. V was pared by 5 bases and J by 6 bases, with 9 bases of the junction left unmatched.

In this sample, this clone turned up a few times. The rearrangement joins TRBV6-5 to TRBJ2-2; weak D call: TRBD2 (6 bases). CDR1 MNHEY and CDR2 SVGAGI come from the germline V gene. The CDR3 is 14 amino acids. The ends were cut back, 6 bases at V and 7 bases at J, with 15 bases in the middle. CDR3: CASREGYWGGELFF. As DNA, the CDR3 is TGTGCCAGCAGGGAGGGGTATTGGGGCGGGGAGCTGTTTTTT.

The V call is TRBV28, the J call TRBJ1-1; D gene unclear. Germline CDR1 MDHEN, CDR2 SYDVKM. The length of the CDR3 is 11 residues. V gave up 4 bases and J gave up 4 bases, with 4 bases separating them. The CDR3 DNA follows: TGTGCCAGCAGTTCCCCCACTGAAGCTTTCTTT. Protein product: CASSSPTEAFF.

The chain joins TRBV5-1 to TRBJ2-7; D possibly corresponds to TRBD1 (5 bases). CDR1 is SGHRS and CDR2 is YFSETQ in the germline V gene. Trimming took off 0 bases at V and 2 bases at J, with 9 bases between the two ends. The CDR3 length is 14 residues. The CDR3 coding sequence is TGCGCCAGCAGCTTGGGGGGCGTAGCCTACGAGCAGTACTTC. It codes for CASSLGGVAYEQYF. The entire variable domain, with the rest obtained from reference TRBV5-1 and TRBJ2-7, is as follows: KAGVTQTPRYLIKTRGQQVTLSCSPISGHRSVSWYQQTPGQGLQFLFEYFSETQRNKGNFPGRFSGRQFSNSRSEMNVSTLELGDSALYLCASSLGGVAYEQYFGPGTRLTVT.

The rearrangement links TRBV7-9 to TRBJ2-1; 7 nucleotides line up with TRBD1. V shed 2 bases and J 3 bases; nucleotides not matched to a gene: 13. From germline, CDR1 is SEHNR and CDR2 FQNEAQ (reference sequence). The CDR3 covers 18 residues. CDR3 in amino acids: CASSLRTGVVFFYNEQFF. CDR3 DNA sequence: TGTGCCAGCAGCTTACGGACAGGAGTCGTCTTCTTCTACAATGAGCAGTTCTTC.

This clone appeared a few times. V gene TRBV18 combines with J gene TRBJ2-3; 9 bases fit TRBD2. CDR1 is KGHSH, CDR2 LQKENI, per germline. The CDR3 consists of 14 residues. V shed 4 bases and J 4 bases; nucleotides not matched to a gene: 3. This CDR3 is CASSHSGSSDTQYF. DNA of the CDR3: TGTGCCAGCTCACATAGCGGGAGTTCAGATACGCAGTATTTT.

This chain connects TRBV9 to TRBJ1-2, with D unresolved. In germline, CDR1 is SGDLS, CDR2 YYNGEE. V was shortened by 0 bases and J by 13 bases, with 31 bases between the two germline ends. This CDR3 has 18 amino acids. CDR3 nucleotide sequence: TGTGCCAGCAGCGTAGATGAGAGGTGGGGTACCTCCACATTAAATCTCACCTTC. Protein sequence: CASSVDERWGTSTLNLTF.

The CDR3: CASRQGEINYGYTF. As DNA, the CDR3 is TGTGCCAGTCGACAGGGCGAGATTAATTATGGCTACACCTTC. This rearrangement joins TRBV5-4 to TRBJ1-2, with TRBD1 matching over 7 bases. Germline V gene data show CDR1 as SGHNT and CDR2 as YYREEE (reference sequence). After removal of 8 bases from V and 5 bases from J, the junction contained 12 bases not matched to a gene. The CDR3 contains 14 residues.

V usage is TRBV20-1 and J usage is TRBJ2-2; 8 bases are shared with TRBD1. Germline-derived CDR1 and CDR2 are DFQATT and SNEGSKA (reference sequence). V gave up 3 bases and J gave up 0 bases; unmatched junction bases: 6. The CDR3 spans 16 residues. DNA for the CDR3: TGCAGTGCTAGTGCCCGGGACAGGTCGAACACCGGGGAGCTGTTTTTT. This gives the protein CSASARDRSNTGELFF.

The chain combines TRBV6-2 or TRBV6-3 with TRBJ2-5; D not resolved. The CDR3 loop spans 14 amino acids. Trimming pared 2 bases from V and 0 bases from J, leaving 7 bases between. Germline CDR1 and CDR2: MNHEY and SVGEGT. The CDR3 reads CASSYRRYQETQYF. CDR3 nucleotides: TGTGCCAGCAGTTACCGGCGGTACCAAGAGACCCAGTACTTC.

The CDR3 DNA reads TGTGCCAGCAGCCGACCACAGGGGGAGAGAAGTTCACCCCTCCACTTT. This codes for CASSRPQGERSSPLHF. This sequence joins TRBV6-2 or TRBV6-3 and TRBJ1-6; TRBD1 matches at 8 bases. The trim removed 6 bases at V and 9 bases at J, leaving 13 bases unmatched. The CDR3 contains 16 residues. From germline, CDR1 is MNHEY and CDR2 SVGEGT.

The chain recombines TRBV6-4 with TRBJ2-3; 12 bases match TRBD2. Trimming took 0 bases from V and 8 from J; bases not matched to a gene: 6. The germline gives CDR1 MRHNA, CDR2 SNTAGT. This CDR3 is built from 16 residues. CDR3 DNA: TGTGCCAGCAGTGACTCGTCTAGCGGGGGGGAAGTTACGCAGTATTTT. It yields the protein CASSDSSSGGEVTQYF.

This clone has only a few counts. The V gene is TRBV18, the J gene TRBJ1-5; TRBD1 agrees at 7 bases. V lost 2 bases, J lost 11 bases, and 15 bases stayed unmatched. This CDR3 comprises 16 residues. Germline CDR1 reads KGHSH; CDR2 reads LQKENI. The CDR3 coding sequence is TGTGCCAGCTCACCATTGGGACAGACCTTATTCGGGGCCCAGCATTTT. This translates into CASSPLGQTLFGAQHF.

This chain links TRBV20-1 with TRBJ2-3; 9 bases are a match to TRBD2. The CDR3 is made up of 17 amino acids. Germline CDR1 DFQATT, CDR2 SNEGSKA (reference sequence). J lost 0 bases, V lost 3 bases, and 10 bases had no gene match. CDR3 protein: CSASGAGGPGSTDTQYF. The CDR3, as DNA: TGCAGTGCTAGTGGCGCGGGGGGGCCCGGTAGCACAGATACGCAGTATTTT.

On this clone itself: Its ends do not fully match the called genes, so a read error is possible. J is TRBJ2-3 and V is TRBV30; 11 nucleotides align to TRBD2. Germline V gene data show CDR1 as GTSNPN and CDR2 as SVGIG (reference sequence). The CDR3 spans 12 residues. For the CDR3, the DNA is TGCGCCGGGACTAGCGGTCCAGATACGCAGTATTTT. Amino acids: CAGTSGPDTQYF.

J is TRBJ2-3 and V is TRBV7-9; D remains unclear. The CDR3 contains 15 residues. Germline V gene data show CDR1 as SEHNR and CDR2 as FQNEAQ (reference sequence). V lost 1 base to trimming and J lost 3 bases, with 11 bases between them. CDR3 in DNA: TGTGCCAGCAGCTTAGGGGCCTGGGGTACAGATACGCAGTATTTT. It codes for CASSLGAWGTDTQYF.

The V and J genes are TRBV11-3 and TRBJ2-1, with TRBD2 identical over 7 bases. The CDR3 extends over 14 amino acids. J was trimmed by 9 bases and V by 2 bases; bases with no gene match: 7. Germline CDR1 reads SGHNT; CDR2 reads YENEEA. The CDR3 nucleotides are TGTGCCAGCAGCTTATTGGCGGGAGTGTTTGAGCAGTTCTTC. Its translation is CASSLLAGVFEQFF.

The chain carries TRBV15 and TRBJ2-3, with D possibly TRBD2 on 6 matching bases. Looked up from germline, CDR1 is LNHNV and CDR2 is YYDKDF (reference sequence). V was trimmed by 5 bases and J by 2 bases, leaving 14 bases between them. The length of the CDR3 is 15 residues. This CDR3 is CATSLGLHFTDTQYF. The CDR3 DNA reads TGTGCCACCAGCCTGGGACTGCACTTCACAGATACGCAGTATTTT.